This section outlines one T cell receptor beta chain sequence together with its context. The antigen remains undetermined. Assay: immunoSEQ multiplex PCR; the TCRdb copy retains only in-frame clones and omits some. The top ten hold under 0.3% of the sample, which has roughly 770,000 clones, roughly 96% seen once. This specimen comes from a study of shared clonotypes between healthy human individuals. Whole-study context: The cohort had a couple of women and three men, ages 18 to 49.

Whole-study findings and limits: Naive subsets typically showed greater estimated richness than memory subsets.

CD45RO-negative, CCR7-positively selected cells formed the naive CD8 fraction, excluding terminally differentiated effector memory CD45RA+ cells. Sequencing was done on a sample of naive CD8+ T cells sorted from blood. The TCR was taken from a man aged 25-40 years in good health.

In nucleotides, the CDR3 is TGTGCCAGCACCGGAGGTCCGGGGCAAGAGACCCAGTACTTC. Its translation: CASTGGPGQETQYF. This sequence joins TRBV7-6 and TRBJ2-5; D is possibly TRBD2 (5 bases). CDR1 and CDR2 from the germline V gene are SGHVS and FNYEAQ. Trimming left V 7 bases short and J 2 bases short, with 14 bases between. This CDR3 comprises 14 residues.